The source of this T cell receptor (beta chain) is a study of immune evolution from preneoplasia to lung adenocarcinoma. Overall study results and limits: Top clone frequencies peaked in normal lung, apparently declining through invasive adenocarcinoma.

The germline V gene has CDR1 SGHRS and CDR2 YFSETQ. The V end lost 4 bases, the J end lost 1 base, and 11 bases lay between the germline ends. The CDR3 runs to 14 residues. Patient tissue came from resections in Japan or China, 2014–2017. Histologic diagnosis was independently verified by two lung pathologists. Remarks on this clone: No antigen is known for it.

Measured with immunoSEQ multiplex PCR; TCRdb has only the in-frame clones, and not every one. The table shows several thousand clones, with roughly 79% occurring only once. V is TRBV5-1 and J is TRBJ2-5; the D gene could be TRBD1 or TRBD2 (5 bases each). The sample was FFPE adjacent normal lung tissue. This clonotype was obtained from a person aged 70 to 85 with lung adenocarcinoma. Here the CDR3 DNA reads TGCGCCAGCAGCAGGGACCCTAGCCAAGAGACCCAGTACTTC. Protein: CASSRDPSQETQYF.